The rows below give T cell receptor beta chains drawn from one sample of a study of beta chain features in type 1 diabetes. Here immunoSEQ multiplex PCR was the method, and the copy in TCRdb shows in-frame clones only, minus some. The sample comprises about half a million clones, 30% of which are singletons, and 0.05% to 0.065% rests with the top ten. Sequenced material: naive CD4+ T cells from blood. The receptors originated from a man aged 18 to 29 in good health. The CDR3 runs from the conserved cysteine through the conserved F or W.

j_gene: TRBJ2-7; v_gene: TRBV25-1; CDR3aa: CASSEGLAFREQYF
j_gene: TRBJ2-4; v_gene: TRBV2; CDR3aa: CASSKLGASKNIQYF
j_gene: TRBJ2-7; v_gene: TRBV23-1; CDR3aa: CASSWSGRINEQYF
j_gene: TRBJ1-2; v_gene: TRBV18; CDR3aa: CASSPYSQGGGYTF
j_gene: TRBJ2-2; v_gene: TRBV6-6; CDR3aa: CASGSGTGLTGELFF
j_gene: TRBJ2-3; v_gene: TRBV5-1; CDR3aa: CASSLAKDVDTQYF
j_gene: TRBJ1-2; v_gene: TRBV30; CDR3aa: CAWSPLGTVDGYTF
j_gene: TRBJ2-1; v_gene: TRBV29-1; CDR3aa: CSVFGWGLKDNEQFF
j_gene: TRBJ2-2; v_gene: TRBV2; CDR3aa: CASRATSGSPGELFF
j_gene: TRBJ1-1; v_gene: TRBV9; CDR3aa: CASSVVGRGTEAFF
j_gene: TRBJ2-7; v_gene: TRBV25-1; CDR3aa: CASSEFPGTVYEQYF
j_gene: TRBJ1-5; v_gene: TRBV7-6; CDR3aa: CASSSARGNQPQHF
j_gene: TRBJ2-7; v_gene: TRBV7-2; CDR3aa: CASSRFRGQGSRYSYEQYF
j_gene: TRBJ2-1; v_gene: TRBV19; CDR3aa: CASRRAGGPPSEQFF
j_gene: TRBJ2-7; v_gene: TRBV7-6; CDR3aa: CASSLEALAGLEQYF
j_gene: TRBJ2-7; v_gene: TRBV7-2; CDR3aa: CASSPDPSGSYEQYF
j_gene: TRBJ2-3; v_gene: TRBV5-4; CDR3aa: CASSLAGGFIDTQYF
j_gene: TRBJ2-7; v_gene: TRBV30; CDR3aa: CAWTNLYQLQGAVF
j_gene: TRBJ1-4; v_gene: TRBV29-1; CDR3aa: CSAGTTKLFF
j_gene: TRBJ2-7; v_gene: TRBV14; CDR3aa: CASRPSGSSYEQYF
j_gene: TRBJ2-1; v_gene: TRBV5-1; CDR3aa: CASSLFSSSYNEQFF
j_gene: TRBJ2-7; v_gene: TRBV29-1; CDR3aa: CSVTQSSYEQYF
j_gene: TRBJ2-1; v_gene: TRBV19; CDR3aa: CASSLTSGAHNEQFF
j_gene: TRBJ2-3; v_gene: TRBV29-1; CDR3aa: CSVAGQTTDTQYF
j_gene: TRBJ2-2; v_gene: TRBV6-1; CDR3aa: CASKPGTSYGELFF
j_gene: TRBJ2-7; v_gene: TRBV29-1; CDR3aa: CSVGGPTYEQYF
j_gene: TRBJ2-5; v_gene: TRBV9; CDR3aa: CASARGSGETQYF
j_gene: TRBJ2-5; v_gene: TRBV7-3; CDR3aa: CASSRRSQETQYF
j_gene: TRBJ2-7; v_gene: TRBV23-1; CDR3aa: CASSLTQPASSYEQYF
j_gene: TRBJ2-7; v_gene: TRBV4-2; CDR3aa: CASSQEWLVNSYEQYF
j_gene: TRBJ2-7; v_gene: TRBV7-6; CDR3aa: CASSFNQEMAYEQYF
j_gene: TRBJ2-5; v_gene: TRBV7-2; CDR3aa: CASSANRDTSETQYF
j_gene: TRBJ2-1; v_gene: TRBV2; CDR3aa: CASIPTPIENNEQFF
j_gene: TRBJ1-1; v_gene: TRBV6-5; CDR3aa: CASSSGTPGVTEAFF
j_gene: TRBJ1-1; v_gene: TRBV29-1; CDR3aa: CSVDPGGTEAFF
j_gene: TRBJ2-3; v_gene: TRBV6-6; CDR3aa: CASSNSGSSDTQYF
j_gene: TRBJ2-5; v_gene: TRBV30; CDR3aa: CAWSFASGTSGMVTQYF
j_gene: TRBJ1-1; v_gene: TRBV7-8; CDR3aa: CASSLDRVNTEAFF
j_gene: TRBJ1-1; v_gene: TRBV28; CDR3aa: CASSVNTEAFF
j_gene: TRBJ2-7; v_gene: TRBV7-9; CDR3aa: CASSFGETGVYEQYF
j_gene: TRBJ2-7; v_gene: TRBV7-2; CDR3aa: CASSYPGDEQYF
j_gene: TRBJ2-3; v_gene: TRBV11-2; CDR3aa: CASSLPFDGRDTQYF
j_gene: TRBJ2-1; v_gene: TRBV29-1; CDR3aa: CSAMTSGSYNEQFF
j_gene: TRBJ2-1; v_gene: TRBV9; CDR3aa: CASSPLAGYNEQFF
j_gene: TRBJ1-1; v_gene: TRBV18; CDR3aa: CASSPWRDRGAFF
j_gene: TRBJ2-3; v_gene: TRBV5-1; CDR3aa: CASATGGTDTQYF
j_gene: TRBJ2-2; v_gene: TRBV7-9; CDR3aa: CASSSSGRRTGELFF
j_gene: TRBJ1-1; v_gene: TRBV4-3; CDR3aa: CASSPGDANTEAFF